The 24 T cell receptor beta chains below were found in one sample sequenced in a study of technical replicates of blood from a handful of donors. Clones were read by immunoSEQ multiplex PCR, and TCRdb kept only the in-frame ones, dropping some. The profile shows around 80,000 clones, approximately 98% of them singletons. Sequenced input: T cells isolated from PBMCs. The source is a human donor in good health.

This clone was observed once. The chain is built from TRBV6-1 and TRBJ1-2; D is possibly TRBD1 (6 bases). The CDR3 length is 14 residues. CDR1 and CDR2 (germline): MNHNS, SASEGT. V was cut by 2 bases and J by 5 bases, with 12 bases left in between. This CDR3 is CASSESAGVYGYTF. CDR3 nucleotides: TGTGCCAGCAGTGAATCGGCAGGGGTATATGGCTACACCTTC.

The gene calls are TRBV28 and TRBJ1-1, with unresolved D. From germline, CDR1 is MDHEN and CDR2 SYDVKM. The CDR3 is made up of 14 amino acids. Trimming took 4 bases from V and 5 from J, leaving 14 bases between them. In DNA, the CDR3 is TGTGCCAGCAGTTACGGGTCCCATACGACTGAAGCTTTCTTT. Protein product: CASSYGSHTTEAFF.

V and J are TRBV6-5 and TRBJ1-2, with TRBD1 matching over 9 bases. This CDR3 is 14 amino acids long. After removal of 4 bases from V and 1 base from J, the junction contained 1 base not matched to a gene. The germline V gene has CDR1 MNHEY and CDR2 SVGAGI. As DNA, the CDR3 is TGTGCCAGCAGTTTGGGACAGGGTAACTATGGCTACACCTTC. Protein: CASSLGQGNYGYTF.

The CDR3 sequence is CATSPGFNQPQHF. Here the CDR3 DNA reads TGTGCCACCAGCCCAGGCTTCAATCAGCCCCAGCATTTT. The chain recombines TRBV15 with TRBJ1-5; D not resolved. V was shortened by 5 bases and J by 3 bases, with 8 bases between the two germline ends. The CDR3 is 13 amino acids. Germline CDR1 is LNHNV and CDR2 is YYDKDF (reference sequence).

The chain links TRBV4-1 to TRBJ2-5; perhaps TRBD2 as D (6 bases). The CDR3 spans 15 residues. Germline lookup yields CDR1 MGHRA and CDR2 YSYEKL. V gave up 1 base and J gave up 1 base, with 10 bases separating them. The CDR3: CASSQGLGLQETQYF. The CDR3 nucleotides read TGCGCCAGCAGCCAAGGACTGGGACTCCAAGAGACCCAGTACTTC.

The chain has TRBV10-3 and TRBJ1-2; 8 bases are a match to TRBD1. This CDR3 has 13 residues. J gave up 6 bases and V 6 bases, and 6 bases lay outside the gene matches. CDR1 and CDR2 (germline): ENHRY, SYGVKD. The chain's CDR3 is CAISDRDRHGYTF. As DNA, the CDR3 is TGTGCCATCAGCGACCGGGACAGGCATGGCTACACCTTC.

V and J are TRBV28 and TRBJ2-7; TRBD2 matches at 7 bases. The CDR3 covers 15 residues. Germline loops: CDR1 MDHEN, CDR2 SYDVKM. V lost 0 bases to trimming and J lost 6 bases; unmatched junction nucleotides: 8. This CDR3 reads CASSLWTSRTGEQYF. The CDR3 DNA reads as TGTGCCAGCAGTTTATGGACTAGCCGAACGGGCGAGCAGTACTTC.

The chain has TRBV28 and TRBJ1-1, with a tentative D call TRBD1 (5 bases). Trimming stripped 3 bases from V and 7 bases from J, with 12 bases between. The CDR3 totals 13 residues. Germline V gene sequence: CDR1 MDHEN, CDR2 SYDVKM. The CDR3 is CASSFIRGDEAFF. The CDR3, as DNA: TGTGCCAGCAGTTTTATAAGGGGCGATGAAGCTTTCTTT.

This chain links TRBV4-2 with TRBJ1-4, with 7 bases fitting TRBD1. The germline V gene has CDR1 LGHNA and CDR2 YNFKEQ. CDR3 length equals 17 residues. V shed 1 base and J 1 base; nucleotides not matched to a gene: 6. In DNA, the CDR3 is TGTGCCAGCAGCCAAGCGACAGGGAGAGTAACTAATGAAAAACTGTTTTTT. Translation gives CASSQATGRVTNEKLFF.

CDR3 region: CASSFLGATDTQYF. The CDR3, as DNA: TGTGCCAGCAGCTTCCTAGGGGCCACAGATACGCAGTATTTT. The chain couples TRBV7-3 to TRBJ2-3; D may be TRBD1 (5 bases). This CDR3 contains 14 residues. V was clipped by 3 bases and J by 2 bases, with 9 bases between them. Germline V gives CDR1 SGHTA, CDR2 FQGTGA.

The CDR3 loop is CASTDSRKGGEQYF. As DNA, the CDR3 is TGCGCCAGTACAGACAGCCGGAAGGGTGGCGAGCAGTACTTC. V usage is TRBV5-1 and J usage is TRBJ2-7, with D tentatively TRBD1 (5 bases). V was shortened by 8 bases and J by 6 bases, with 21 bases between the two germline ends. CDR3 length: 14 residues. CDR1 is SGHRS and CDR2 is YFSETQ in the germline V gene.

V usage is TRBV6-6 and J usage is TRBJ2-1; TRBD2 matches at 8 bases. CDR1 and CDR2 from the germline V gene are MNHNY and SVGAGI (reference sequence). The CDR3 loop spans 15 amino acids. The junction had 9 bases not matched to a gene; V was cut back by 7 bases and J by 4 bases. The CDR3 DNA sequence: TGTGCCAGCATCTTTACTAGCGGAACGTACAATGAGCAGTTCTTC. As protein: CASIFTSGTYNEQFF.

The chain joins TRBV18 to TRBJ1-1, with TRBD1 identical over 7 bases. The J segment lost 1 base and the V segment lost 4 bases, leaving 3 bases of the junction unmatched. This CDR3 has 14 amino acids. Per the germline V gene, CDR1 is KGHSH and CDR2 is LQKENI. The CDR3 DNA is TGTGCCAGCTCACTGGGACAGAAGAACACTGAAGCTTTCTTT. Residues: CASSLGQKNTEAFF.

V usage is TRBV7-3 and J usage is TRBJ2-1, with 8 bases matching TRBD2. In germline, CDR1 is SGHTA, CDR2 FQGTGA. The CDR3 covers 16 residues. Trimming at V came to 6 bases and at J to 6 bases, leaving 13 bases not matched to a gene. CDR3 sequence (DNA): TGTGCCAGCAGTACGATTCTAGCGGGTGTAGGCAATGAGCAGTTCTTC. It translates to CASSTILAGVGNEQFF. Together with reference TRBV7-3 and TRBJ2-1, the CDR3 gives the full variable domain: GAGVSQTPSNKVTEKGKYVELRCDPISGHTALYWYRQSLGQGPEFLIYFQGTGAADDSGLPNDRFFAVRPEGSVSTLKIQRTERGDSAVYLCASSTILAGVGNEQFFGPGTRLTVL.

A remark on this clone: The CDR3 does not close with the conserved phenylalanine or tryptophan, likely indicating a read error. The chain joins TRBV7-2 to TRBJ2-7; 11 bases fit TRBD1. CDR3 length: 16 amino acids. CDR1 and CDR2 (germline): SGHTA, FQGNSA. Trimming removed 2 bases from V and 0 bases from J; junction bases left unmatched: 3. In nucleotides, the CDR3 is TGTGCCAGCAGCTTATCCGGGACAGGGGGCTCCTACGAGCAGTACTTA. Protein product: CASSLSGTGGSYEQYL.

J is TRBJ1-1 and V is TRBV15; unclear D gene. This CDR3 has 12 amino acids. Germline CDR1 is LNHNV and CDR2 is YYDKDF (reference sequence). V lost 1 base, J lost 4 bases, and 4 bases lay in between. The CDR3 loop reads CATSRGATEAFF. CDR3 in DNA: TGTGCCACCAGCAGAGGGGCCACTGAAGCTTTCTTT.

DNA for the CDR3: TGTGCCTGGAGTCAGACTGAAGCTTTCTTT. Residues: CAWSQTEAFF. The chain recombines TRBV30 with TRBJ1-1; D remains ambiguous. The CDR3 totals 10 residues. V was shortened by 2 bases and J by 5 bases, with 3 bases between the two germline ends. From germline, CDR1 is GTSNPN and CDR2 SVGIG (reference sequence).

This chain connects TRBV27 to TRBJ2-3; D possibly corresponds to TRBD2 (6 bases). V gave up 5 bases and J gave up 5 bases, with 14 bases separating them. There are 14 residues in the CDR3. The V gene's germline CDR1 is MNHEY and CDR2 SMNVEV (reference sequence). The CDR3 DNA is TGTGCCAGCAGTCCGTACGTGGGAGGAGATACGCAGTATTTT. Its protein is CASSPYVGGDTQYF.

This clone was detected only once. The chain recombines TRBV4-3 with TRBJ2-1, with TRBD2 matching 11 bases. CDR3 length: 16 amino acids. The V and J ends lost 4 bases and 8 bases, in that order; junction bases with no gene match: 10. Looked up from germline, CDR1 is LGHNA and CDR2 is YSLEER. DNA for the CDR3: TGCGCCAGCAGCCTCTATACTAGCGGGAGAACCGATGAGCAGTTCTTC. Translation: CASSLYTSGRTDEQFF.

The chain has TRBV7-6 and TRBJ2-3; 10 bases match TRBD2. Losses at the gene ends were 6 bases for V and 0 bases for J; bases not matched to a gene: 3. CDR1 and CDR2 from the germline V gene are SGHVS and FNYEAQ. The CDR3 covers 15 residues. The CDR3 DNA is TGTGCCAGCAGTTTGACTAGCGGGAGCACAGATACGCAGTATTTT. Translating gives CASSLTSGSTDTQYF.

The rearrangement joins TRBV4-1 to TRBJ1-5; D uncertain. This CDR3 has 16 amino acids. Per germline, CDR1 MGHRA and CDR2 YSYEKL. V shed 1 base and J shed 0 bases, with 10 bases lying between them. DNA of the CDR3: TGCGCCAGCAGCCAAGGGAGACCGGCTAGCAATCAGCCCCAGCATTTT. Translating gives CASSQGRPASNQPQHF.

Written as DNA, the CDR3 is TGTGCCAGCAGCTTAGACGGGGACGAGCAGTACTTC. Residues: CASSLDGDEQYF. The chain links TRBV11-3 to TRBJ2-7, with a weak D call TRBD2 (5 bases). Trimming removed 0 bases from V and 5 bases from J, with 5 bases in between. There are 12 residues in the CDR3. Germline lookup yields CDR1 SGHNT and CDR2 YENEEA. The full variable domain, in which reference TRBV11-3 and TRBJ2-7 provide the parts outside the CDR3, is EAGVVQSPRYKIIEKKQPVAFWCNPISGHNTLYWYLQNLGQGPELLIRYENEEAVDDSQLPKDRFSAERLKGVDSTLKIQPAELGDSAVYLCASSLDGDEQYFGPGTRLTVT.

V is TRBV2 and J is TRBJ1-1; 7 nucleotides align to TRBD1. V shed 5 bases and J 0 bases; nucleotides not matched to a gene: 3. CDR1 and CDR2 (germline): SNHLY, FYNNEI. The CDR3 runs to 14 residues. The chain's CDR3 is CASSLGQMNTEAFF. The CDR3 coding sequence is TGTGCCAGCAGTTTGGGACAGATGAACACTGAAGCTTTCTTT.

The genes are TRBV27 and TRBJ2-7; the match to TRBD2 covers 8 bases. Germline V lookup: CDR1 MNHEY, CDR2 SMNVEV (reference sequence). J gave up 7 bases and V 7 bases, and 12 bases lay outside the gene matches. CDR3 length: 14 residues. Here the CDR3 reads CASTAGLDIGEQYF. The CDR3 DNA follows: TGTGCCAGCACCGCGGGACTAGATATTGGAGAGCAGTACTTC.